A selection of T cell receptor beta chains follows, all from one sample in a study of beta chain features in type 1 diabetes. Clones were read by immunoSEQ multiplex PCR, and TCRdb kept only the in-frame ones, dropping some. The sample carries 160,000 or so clones, 8.5% to 10% recorded once. The specimen sequenced was central memory CD4+ T cells from blood. These receptors all stem from a woman aged 30 to 39 with type 1 diabetes. Both conserved end residues are part of each CDR3. Each record gives: J gene, V gene, D gene, clone size, CDR3 protein, CDR3 DNA. D genes are given only for firm matches. Where a row states a size, it is once, few, many or the class of an expanded clone; other rows omit it.

J: TRBJ1-2; V: TRBV6-4; D: TRBD1; size: -; CDR3: CASRGGTGAGYTF; DNA: TGTGCCAGCCGAGGCGGGACAGGGGCGGGCTACACCTTC
J: TRBJ2-4; V: TRBV18; D: TRBD1; size: -; CDR3: CASSGTRGAKNIQYF; DNA: TGTGCCAGCTCGGGAACCAGGGGGGCCAAAAACATTCAGTACTTC
J: TRBJ2-1; V: TRBV30; D: -; size: -; CDR3: CAATRTENNEQFF; DNA: TGTGCCGCGACGAGGACAGAGAACAATGAGCAGTTCTTC
J: TRBJ1-1; V: TRBV18; D: -; size: -; CDR3: CASSPLEMNTEAFF; DNA: TGTGCCAGCTCCCCCCTTGAGATGAACACTGAAGCTTTCTTT
J: TRBJ2-1; V: TRBV7-2; D: -; size: -; CDR3: CASSLASAFDNEQFF; DNA: TGTGCCAGCAGCCTCGCTAGCGCGTTTGACAATGAGCAGTTCTTC
J: TRBJ2-7; V: TRBV14; D: -; size: -; CDR3: CASSQGGSTRLGEQYF; DNA: TGTGCCAGCAGCCAAGGAGGCAGCACTCGATTGGGCGAGCAGTACTTC
J: TRBJ2-6; V: TRBV5-6; D: -; size: few; CDR3: CASSWQGTGANVLTF; DNA: TGTGCCAGCAGCTGGCAGGGTACCGGGGCCAACGTCCTGACTTTC
J: TRBJ1-1; V: TRBV5-1; D: -; size: -; CDR3: CASSKPGSDEAFF; DNA: TGCGCCAGCAGCAAGCCAGGTAGTGATGAAGCTTTCTTT
J: TRBJ2-5; V: TRBV7-3; D: TRBD2; size: few; CDR3: CASRLGLAGNQETQYF; DNA: TGTGCCAGCAGGCTGGGACTAGCGGGTAACCAAGAGACCCAGTACTTC
J: TRBJ2-7; V: TRBV7-6; D: TRBD1; size: few; CDR3: CASSLGQALYEQYF; DNA: TGTGCCAGCAGCTTGGGACAGGCCCTCTACGAGCAGTACTTC
J: TRBJ2-7; V: TRBV7-3; D: -; size: -; CDR3: CASSLTPGSSYEQYF; DNA: TGTGCCAGCAGCTTAACGCCAGGTAGCTCCTACGAGCAGTACTTC
J: TRBJ1-2; V: TRBV9; D: -; size: -; CDR3: CASSVEREFTF; DNA: TGTGCCAGCAGCGTAGAGAGGGAGTTCACCTTC
J: TRBJ2-7; V: TRBV4-1; D: -; size: few; CDR3: CASSQVVGAYEQYF; DNA: TGCGCCAGCAGCCAAGTCGTCGGAGCCTACGAGCAGTACTTC
J: TRBJ2-2; V: TRBV19; D: -; size: -; CDR3: CASSLTLGRELFF; DNA: TGTGCCAGTAGTCTCACCTTGGGCCGGGAGCTGTTTTTT
J: TRBJ2-5; V: TRBV7-3; D: -; size: few; CDR3: CASSNAPPPAAQYF; DNA: TGTGCCAGCAGCAACGCCCCTCCGCCTGCGGCCCAGTACTTC
J: TRBJ1-2; V: TRBV30; D: TRBD1; size: few; CDR3: CAWSGGQEYYGYTF; DNA: TGTGCCTGGAGTGGAGGACAGGAATACTATGGCTACACCTTC
J: TRBJ2-6; V: TRBV2; D: TRBD2; size: few; CDR3: CASSARLAGVHTSGANVLTF; DNA: TGTGCCAGCAGTGCACGGCTAGCGGGAGTTCACACCTCTGGGGCCAACGTCCTGACTTTC
J: TRBJ2-6; V: TRBV5-1; D: TRBD2; size: -; CDR3: CASSKEGGPTGANVLTF; DNA: TGCGCCAGCAGCAAAGAGGGAGGGCCGACTGGGGCCAACGTCCTGACTTTC
J: TRBJ2-7; V: TRBV2; D: -; size: -; CDR3: CASSQDYLSSYEQYF; DNA: TGTGCCAGCAGCCAAGACTATCTGAGCTCCTACGAGCAGTACTTC
J: TRBJ2-1; V: TRBV28; D: -; size: -; CDR3: CASKPPNNEQFF; DNA: TGTGCCAGCAAGCCTCCAAACAATGAGCAGTTCTTC
J: TRBJ2-7; V: TRBV2; D: -; size: -; CDR3: CASSLQVYEQYF; DNA: TGTGCCAGCAGTCTTCAGGTCTACGAGCAGTACTTC
J: TRBJ2-5; V: TRBV5-1; D: -; size: few; CDR3: CASSLEYQETQYF; DNA: TGCGCCAGCAGCCTCGAGTACCAAGAGACCCAGTACTTC
J: TRBJ1-5; V: TRBV6-6; D: TRBD1; size: few; CDR3: CASRTGQGSQPQHF; DNA: TGTGCCAGCAGAACCGGACAGGGAAGTCAGCCCCAGCATTTT
J: TRBJ2-6; V: TRBV19; D: -; size: -; CDR3: CASSIPGISGANVLTF; DNA: TGTGCCAGTAGTATCCCCGGGATCTCTGGGGCCAACGTCCTGACTTTC
J: TRBJ1-1; V: TRBV7-2; D: TRBD1; size: -; CDR3: CASSLGRGGGLTEAFF; DNA: TGTGCCAGCAGCTTAGGTAGAGGGGGCGGGCTCACTGAAGCTTTCTTT